These 17 T cell receptor beta chains originate from one sample sequenced in a study of shared clonotypes between healthy human individuals. Assay used: immunoSEQ multiplex PCR; TCRdb lists only in-frame clones, some missing. The sample yields just over 2,000,000 clones, 85% to 95% seen once. The sequenced sample was naive CD4+ T cells sorted from blood. Subset reported: CD45RA+ positively selected. The receptors originated from a man aged 18-30 years in good health.

This chain connects TRBV2 to TRBJ1-5; D not certain. The germline V gene has CDR1 SNHLY and CDR2 FYNNEI. CDR3 length: 15 residues. V was pared by 8 bases and J by 1 base, with 15 bases between. The CDR3 region is CASHGIGKSNQPQHF. The CDR3 region has the DNA TGTGCCAGCCATGGAATAGGGAAGAGCAATCAGCCCCAGCATTTT.

The chain links TRBV18 to TRBJ2-2, with 10 bases matching TRBD2. The V gene end was trimmed by 6 bases and the J gene end by 3 bases; junction bases not matched to a gene: 4. The germline CDR1 and CDR2 sequences are KGHSH and LQKENI. The CDR3 length is 15 residues. The CDR3 nucleotides are TGTGCCAGCTCGTCCGGGACTAGCGACACCGGGGAGCTGTTTTTT. It codes for CASSSGTSDTGELFF.

The chain combines TRBV9 with TRBJ1-3, with TRBD1 as a possible D gene (5 bases). The CDR3 sequence is 12 residues long. V was clipped by 0 bases and J by 8 bases, with 6 bases between them. The germline V gene has CDR1 SGDLS and CDR2 YYNGEE. The CDR3 spells CASSVVQDTIYF. CDR3 bases: TGTGCCAGCAGCGTAGTACAGGACACCATATATTTT.

The CDR3 DNA follows: TGTGCCAGCAGCTTAGATCGACGACAGGGGGCTCACGGCTACACCTTC. Protein: CASSLDRRQGAHGYTF. This chain connects TRBV11-2 to TRBJ1-2; 10 bases are a match to TRBD1. This CDR3 is 16 amino acids long. The junction had 9 bases not matched to a gene; V was cut back by 0 bases and J by 8 bases. The germline CDR1 and CDR2 sequences are SGHAT and FQNNGV.

The chain links TRBV5-4 to TRBJ2-2; TRBD2 matches at 11 bases. Germline V gives CDR1 SGHNT, CDR2 YYREEE (reference sequence). CDR3 length equals 16 residues. V dropped 4 bases and J dropped 4; count of bases not matched to a gene: 6. The CDR3 sequence is CASSEGTSGGTGELFF. The CDR3 coding sequence is TGTGCCAGCAGCGAGGGGACTAGCGGTGGCACCGGGGAGCTGTTTTTT.

This clone showed up just once. The chain couples TRBV19 to TRBJ2-7; TRBD1 is a possible D gene (6 bases). The CDR3 totals 15 residues. The germline V gene encodes CDR1 LNHDA and CDR2 SQIVND (reference sequence). Trimming stripped 7 bases from V and 3 bases from J, with 19 bases between. The CDR3 nucleotides read TGTGCCAGTATCTCAGCGGAACAGGGAAACTACGAGCAGTACTTC. It codes for CASISAEQGNYEQYF.

This chain links TRBV11-2 with TRBJ2-3; D unresolved. V was cut by 3 bases and J by 1 base, with 14 bases left in between. Per germline, CDR1 SGHAT and CDR2 FQNNGV. There are 16 residues in the CDR3. The CDR3 region is CASSLSYNAGTDTQYF. Here the CDR3 DNA reads TGTGCCAGCAGCTTGTCGTACAATGCGGGCACAGATACGCAGTATTTT.

V and J are TRBV2 and TRBJ1-5; D uncertain. The CDR3 covers 15 residues. Trimming pared 2 bases from V and 3 bases from J, leaving 11 bases between. The germline CDR1 and CDR2 sequences are SNHLY and FYNNEI. The CDR3 DNA sequence: TGTGCCAGCAGTGAATTGGCAGGTATCAATCAGCCCCAGCATTTT. It translates to CASSELAGINQPQHF.

CDR3 residues: CASSGAGGNEKLFF. The CDR3 coding sequence is TGTGCCAGCAGCGGAGCAGGTGGGAATGAAAAACTGTTTTTT. The rearrangement joins TRBV25-1 to TRBJ1-4; D remains ambiguous. Germline V gene data show CDR1 as MGHDK and CDR2 as SYGVNS. Deletions cut 6 bases from V and 5 bases from J, with 13 bases between. This CDR3 comprises 14 residues. Together with reference TRBV25-1 and TRBJ1-4, the CDR3 gives the full variable domain: EADIYQTPRYLVIGTGKKITLECSQTMGHDKMYWYQQDPGMELHLIHYSYGVNSTEKGDLSSESTVSRIRTEHFPLTLESARPSHTSQYLCASSGAGGNEKLFFGSGTQLSVL.

The rearrangement joins TRBV2 to TRBJ2-1, with D possibly TRBD1 on 6 matching bases. The CDR3 has 12 amino acids. V was pared by 1 base and J by 12 bases, with 10 bases between. The germline V gene has CDR1 SNHLY and CDR2 FYNNEI. CDR3 residues: CASSEVGGGQFF. The CDR3 region has the DNA TGTGCCAGCAGTGAAGTTGGGGGCGGGCAGTTCTTC.

The V call is TRBV6-6, the J call TRBJ2-7, with D possibly matching TRBD1 (6 bases). The length of the CDR3 is 12 residues. The V gene's germline CDR1 is MNHNY and CDR2 SVGAGI (reference sequence). The V and J ends lost 5 bases and 7 bases respectively, with 12 bases between them. The CDR3 DNA follows: TGTGCCAGCAGTCAGGGGCCGCGGGAGCAGTACTTC. It translates to CASSQGPREQYF.

V gene TRBV2 combines with J gene TRBJ2-1, with D possibly called TRBD1 or TRBD2 (5 bases each). Germline V CDR1 and CDR2: SNHLY, FYNNEI. V was pared by 6 bases and J by 12 bases, with 12 bases between. CDR3 size: 11 residues. The CDR3, as DNA: TGTGCCAGCAGCATCCGGGACCCGCAGTTCTTC. It is translated as CASSIRDPQFF. Complete variable domain (other parts from reference TRBV2 and TRBJ2-1): EPEVTQTPSHQVTQMGQEVILRCVPISNHLYFYWYRQILGQKVEFLVSFYNNEISEKSEIFDDQFSVERPDGSNFTLKIRSTKLEDSAMYFCASSIRDPQFFGPGTRLTVL.

The gene calls are TRBV5-1 and TRBJ1-5; 9 nucleotides match TRBD1. This CDR3 is built from 18 residues. Germline lookup yields CDR1 SGHRS and CDR2 YFSETQ. Losses at the gene ends were 1 base for V and 3 bases for J; bases not matched to a gene: 11. The CDR3, as DNA: TGCGCCAGCAGCTTGTGGGCGCTCGGGACAGGGTTCAATCAGCCCCAGCATTTT. The encoded protein is CASSLWALGTGFNQPQHF.

The chain uses TRBV19 and TRBJ2-3, with D possibly being TRBD2 (5 bases). From germline, CDR1 is LNHDA and CDR2 SQIVND (reference sequence). The V end lost 6 bases, the J end lost 2 bases, and 6 bases lay between the germline ends. The CDR3 sequence is 12 residues long. The CDR3 DNA reads as TGTGCCAGTAGCGGGAACACAGATACGCAGTATTTT. This codes for CASSGNTDTQYF.

The rearrangement links TRBV6-5 to TRBJ1-3; D uncertain. This CDR3 contains 12 residues. The V gene lost 10 bases and the J gene lost 2 bases, with 9 bases spanning the gap. Germline loops: CDR1 MNHEY, CDR2 SVGAGI. CDR3 in amino acids: CATSLPGNTIYF. The DNA for the CDR3 is TGTGCCACCTCGCTGCCTGGAAACACCATATATTTT.

Remarks on this clone: At one end the junction does not follow the germline gene, possibly because of a read error. The rearrangement links TRBV7-7 to TRBJ2-7; 7 nucleotides align to TRBD1. CDR1 and CDR2 (germline): SSHAT, FNYEAQ (reference sequence). The CDR3 sequence is 13 residues long. The CDR3: CASIKTGTHEQYF. DNA for the CDR3: TGTGCTAGCATCAAGACAGGGACCCACGAGCAGTACTTC.

The rearrangement joins TRBV7-2 to TRBJ2-1; D is possibly TRBD1 (5 bases). V was cut by 5 bases and J by 5 bases, with 10 bases left in between. The CDR3 contains 13 residues. Germline loops: CDR1 SGHTA, CDR2 FQGNSA. The CDR3: CASSQGADNEQFF. The CDR3 DNA sequence: TGTGCCAGCAGCCAAGGGGCCGACAATGAGCAGTTCTTC. Filled out from reference TRBV7-2 and TRBJ2-1, the complete variable domain reads GAGVSQSPSNKVTEKGKDVELRCDPISGHTALYWYRQSLGQGLEFLIYFQGNSAPDKSGLPSDRFSAERTGGSVSTLTIQRTQQEDSAVYLCASSQGADNEQFFGPGTRLTVL.